The present T cell receptor beta chain was sequenced within a study of T-cell reconstitution after alpha-beta-depleted transplantation in children (TCRdb year 2016). Concerning the study at large: Using TCR repertoire profiling, the study quantitatively followed how T-cell immune reconstitution unfolded in children after TCRalphabeta/CD19-depleted allogeneic hematopoietic cell transplantation.

CDR1 and CDR2 (DFQATT, SNEGSKA) derive from the germline V gene (reference sequence). There are 14 amino acids in the CDR3, from cysteine to phenylalanine inclusive. Here the CDR3 DNA is all that survives: 42 bases in frame from base 1. A distance of 8 bases separates the germline ends of V and J, which lose 3 bases and 2 bases respectively. Libraries came from PCR. The run used an Illumina HiSeq 2500. TCR library preparation used molecular barcoding, with unique molecular identifiers applied to normalize quantification of the TCRbeta repertoire. TCRdb reanalyzed the raw reads on its own, using fastp at Q25 for trimming and MiXCR for clone calling, and kept in-frame beta chains. Rows are unified per CDR3 protein, each entry keeping the most common DNA and genes. This sample comprises around 480,000 distinct CDR3 sequences, approximately 30% of them detected only once. Less than 2.5% of the sample lies in the top ten.

This clonotype showed up just a few times. The antigen this receptor binds is unknown. Nothing much larger sits one base from this clone, and base qualities are not available. Specimen: PBMCs from the stem cell graft donor, collected from the stem cell graft. The sequence was collected from a human donor who donated a stem cell graft to a child with aplastic anemia. The sequence joins TRBV20-1 to TRBJ2-6, with the D gene uncertain. CDR3 protein: CSARVVPGANVLTF. Read as DNA, the sequence is TGCAGTGCTAGGGTGGTTCCTGGGGCCAACGTCCTGACTTTC.